Presented here are 31 T cell receptor beta chains from one specimen sequenced in a study of cytomegalovirus exposure and HLA in healthy donors. With 60 Vbeta and 13 Jbeta primers, the PCR was carried out. The repertoire was sequenced with immunoSEQ multiplex PCR; TCRdb's copy has only in-frame clones and lacks some. The sample lists approximately 130,000 clones, around 80% occurring once. Material for sequencing was PBMCs. The receptors derive from a female donor in good health and CMV-seropositive.

The CDR3 is CASRALLSPLHF. The CDR3 coding sequence is TGTGCCAGCAGAGCCCTGTTATCACCCCTCCACTTT. The gene calls are TRBV6-1 and TRBJ1-6; D unresolved. Deletions cut 6 bases from V and 10 bases from J, with 10 bases between. The germline V gene encodes CDR1 MNHNS and CDR2 SASEGT. This CDR3 has 12 residues.

The J gene is TRBJ2-5, the V gene TRBV19; tentatively, D is TRBD1 (6 bases). V was shortened by 5 bases and J by 7 bases, with 20 bases between the two germline ends. The CDR3 runs 15 residues. Germline V CDR1 and CDR2: LNHDA, SQIVND (reference sequence). CDR3 sequence reads: CASSALTGIKGTQYF. In nucleotides, the CDR3 is TGTGCCAGTAGTGCTTTAACAGGGATAAAAGGGACCCAGTACTTC.

The V call is TRBV14, the J call TRBJ2-1; D is possibly TRBD1 (6 bases). CDR3 length equals 15 residues. Germline assignment: CDR1 SGHDN and CDR2 FVKESK. The germline V and J ends were trimmed by 1 base and 7 bases, with 14 bases remaining between them. Here the CDR3 DNA reads TGTGCCAGCAGCCAAGGCAGGGGTTCGTGGAATGAGCAGTTCTTC. Its translation is CASSQGRGSWNEQFF.

J is TRBJ1-3 and V is TRBV9; D is unresolved. This CDR3 has 15 residues. Germline CDR1 reads SGDLS; CDR2 reads YYNGEE. Trimming took 0 bases from V and 4 from J, leaving 11 bases between them. In nucleotides, the CDR3 is TGTGCCAGCAGCGTAGATTCAGGAATCGGAAACACCATATATTTT. This gives the protein CASSVDSGIGNTIYF.

The chain joins TRBV7-9 to TRBJ2-5; the match to TRBD2 covers 8 bases. The trim removed 4 bases at V and 1 base at J, leaving 5 bases unmatched. The CDR3 has 15 residues. The germline V gene encodes CDR1 SEHNR and CDR2 FQNEAQ (reference sequence). CDR3 sequence reads: CASSSVAGTQETQYF. CDR3 DNA: TGTGCCAGCAGCTCTGTAGCGGGGACCCAAGAGACCCAGTACTTC.

J is TRBJ2-2 and V is TRBV4-1, with 9 bases fitting TRBD1. The trim removed 3 bases at V and 2 bases at J, leaving 4 bases unmatched. Germline V gene sequence: CDR1 MGHRA, CDR2 YSYEKL. CDR3 length equals 16 residues. The chain's CDR3 is CASSQGQGANTGELFF. In DNA, the CDR3 is TGCGCCAGCAGCCAGGGACAGGGCGCAAACACCGGGGAGCTGTTTTTT.

J is TRBJ1-1 and V is TRBV28; unclear D gene. The CDR3 consists of 14 residues. Germline CDR1 is MDHEN and CDR2 is SYDVKM. V lost 8 bases to trimming and J lost 3 bases, with 16 bases between them. The CDR3, as DNA: TGTGCCAGCTTCGCAGGCAATCCGGACACTGAAGCTTTCTTT. This codes for CASFAGNPDTEAFF. Full variable domain (missing parts from reference TRBV28 and TRBJ1-1): DVKVTQSSRYLVKRTGEKVFLECVQDMDHENMFWYRQDPGLGLRLIYFSYDVKMKEKGDIPEGYSVSREKKERFSLILESASTNQTSMYLCASFAGNPDTEAFFGQGTRLTVV.

This chain joins TRBV19 and TRBJ1-2, with D possibly being TRBD1 (5 bases). In germline, CDR1 is LNHDA, CDR2 SQIVND (reference sequence). With 1 base removed from V and 8 bases from J, the gap between germline ends came to 23 bases. The CDR3 sequence is 17 residues long. For the CDR3, the DNA is TGTGCCAGTAGTATAGGGTTCGGCGGGACGGCGATTGAGGGCTACACCTTC. Encoded protein: CASSIGFGGTAIEGYTF.

This clone occurred a few times. A far larger clone lies a single base away; this is likely a read error. This chain connects TRBV25-1 to TRBJ2-1, with D tentatively TRBD2 (5 bases). CDR3 length: 16 amino acids. From germline, CDR1 is MGHDK and CDR2 SYGVNS. Trimming cost V 1 base and J 0 bases, with 10 bases left between them. In DNA, the CDR3 is TGTGCCAGCAGTGAATCTCGGGGAAGCTCCTACAATGAGCAGTTCTTC. It specifies CASSESRGSSYNEQFF.

The CDR3 region is CASSLARLGYNEQFF. CDR3 nucleotide sequence: TGTGCCAGCAGCTTGGCAAGACTAGGATACAATGAGCAGTTCTTC. The chain is built from TRBV5-6 and TRBJ2-1, with a weak D call TRBD2 (6 bases). CDR1 is SGHDT and CDR2 is YYEEEE in the germline V gene. The V gene lost 0 bases and the J gene lost 4 bases, with 11 bases spanning the gap. The CDR3 spans 15 residues.

The chain carries TRBV7-2 and TRBJ2-5, with D tentatively TRBD2 (5 bases). The CDR3 covers 12 residues. Germline CDR1 SGHTA, CDR2 FQGNSA. V lost 5 bases and J 1 base, leaving 5 bases between the germline ends. Here the CDR3 reads CASSRGQETQYF. DNA of the CDR3: TGTGCCAGCAGCCGGGGCCAAGAGACCCAGTACTTC.

Details on this clone: One end of the junction varies from germline; a read error may be responsible. The chain recombines TRBV28 with TRBJ2-6; 7 nucleotides align to TRBD2. This CDR3 is built from 13 residues. Germline-derived CDR1 and CDR2 are MDHEN and SYDVKM. CDR3 residues: CASSLGGDNVLTF. In DNA form, the CDR3 reads TGTGCCAGCAGTTTGGGGGGGGACAACGTCCTGACTTTC.

The chain is built from TRBV15 and TRBJ2-7; D is unresolved. The CDR3 has 15 residues. Germline V gene sequence: CDR1 LNHNV, CDR2 YYDKDF (reference sequence). V lost 0 bases and J 0 bases, leaving 9 bases between the germline ends. The CDR3 DNA follows: TGTGCCACCAGCAGAGAACCCCAGTCCTCCTACGAGCAGTACTTC. Translation: CATSREPQSSYEQYF. Full variable domain (rest looked up from reference TRBV15 and TRBJ2-7): DAMVIQNPRYQVTQFGKPVTLSCSQTLNHNVMYWYQQKSSQAPKLLFHYYDKDFNNEADTPDNFQSRRPNTSFCFLDIRSPGLGDTAMYLCATSREPQSSYEQYFGPGTRLTVT.

This clone was detected only a few times. The chain uses TRBV25-1 and TRBJ2-2, with TRBD1 matching over 8 bases. V lost 4 bases to trimming and J lost 6 bases; unmatched junction nucleotides: 10. The CDR3 spans 16 residues. The germline CDR1 and CDR2 sequences are MGHDK and SYGVNS. The CDR3 DNA follows: TGTGCCAGCAGTGGGCCCTTAGGACAGGGTGCCGGGGAGCTGTTTTTT. Its protein product is CASSGPLGQGAGELFF. Supplemented by reference TRBV25-1 and TRBJ2-2, the full variable domain reads EADIYQTPRYLVIGTGKKITLECSQTMGHDKMYWYQQDPGMELHLIHYSYGVNSTEKGDLSSESTVSRIRTEHFPLTLESARPSHTSQYLCASSGPLGQGAGELFFGEGSRLTVL.

This chain connects TRBV4-2 to TRBJ2-1; D is uncertain. The CDR3 totals 14 residues. Germline lookup yields CDR1 LGHNA and CDR2 YNFKEQ. The V gene lost 0 bases and the J gene lost 10 bases, with 13 bases spanning the gap. The CDR3 loop reads CASSQDLLFREQFF. DNA of the CDR3: TGTGCCAGCAGCCAAGATCTACTCTTCCGGGAGCAGTTCTTC.

A word on this clone: At one of its ends the junction is not consistent with the germline gene, which may arise from a read error. V is TRBV28 and J is TRBJ1-2, with D tentatively TRBD1 (6 bases). The CDR3 has 15 residues. The germline CDR1 and CDR2 sequences are MDHEN and SYDVKM. The chain's CDR3 is CASSLSGALPYGYTF. The CDR3 bases are TGTGCCAGCAGCTTATCAGGGGCCCTTCCCTATGGCTACACCTTC.

This sequence joins TRBV29-1 and TRBJ2-7; 7 nucleotides line up with TRBD1. This CDR3 spans 15 amino acids. CDR1 and CDR2 (germline): SQVTM, ANQGSEA. V gave up 1 base and J gave up 3 bases; unmatched junction bases: 9. The CDR3 is CSVEGLGQMDYEQYF. For the CDR3, the DNA is TGCAGCGTTGAAGGGCTGGGACAGATGGACTACGAGCAGTACTTC.

The J gene is TRBJ2-7, the V gene TRBV19; TRBD1 agrees at 11 bases. J gave up 4 bases and V 5 bases, and 4 bases lay outside the gene matches. Germline V CDR1 and CDR2: LNHDA, SQIVND (reference sequence). The CDR3 is made up of 14 amino acids. This chain's CDR3 is CASSSGTGGYEQYF. The DNA for the CDR3 is TGTGCCAGTAGTTCCGGGACAGGGGGTTACGAGCAGTACTTC.

This chain connects TRBV4-1 to TRBJ2-5; a possible D gene is TRBD1 (6 bases). The J call may be wrong; the DNA end is better matched by TRBJ2-7. The germline CDR1 and CDR2 sequences are MGHRA and YSYEKL. This CDR3 spans 15 amino acids. The CDR3: CASSQGHLESYEQYF. The CDR3 nucleotides read TGCGCCAGCAGTCAGGGACATCTGGAGTCCTACGAGCAGTACTTC.

The V gene is TRBV2, the J gene TRBJ2-3, with 10 bases fitting TRBD2. The CDR3 is 16 residues long. Germline V gene data show CDR1 as SNHLY and CDR2 as FYNNEI. The junction had 11 bases not matched to a gene; V was cut back by 8 bases and J by 3 bases. In DNA, the CDR3 is TGTGCCAGCGCAATTGGGCTAGCGGGAGTGACAGATACGCAGTATTTT. Its translation is CASAIGLAGVTDTQYF.

J is TRBJ2-3 and V is TRBV9; 9 positions match TRBD1. The CDR3 length is 15 residues. J was trimmed by 4 bases and V by 4 bases; bases with no gene match: 7. From germline, CDR1 is SGDLS and CDR2 YYNGEE. DNA for the CDR3: TGTGCCAGCAGCCCCTGGGACAGGGAGGCAGATACGCAGTATTTT. Amino acid sequence: CASSPWDREADTQYF.

In this sample, this clone turned up a few times. This chain links TRBV11-2 with TRBJ1-4, with TRBD1 as a possible D gene (6 bases). Germline CDR1 reads SGHAT; CDR2 reads FQNNGV. There are 15 residues in the CDR3. Trimming shortened V by 5 bases and J by 8 bases, and 18 bases separated the two germline ends. The CDR3 sequence is CASSLLQGWGEKLFF. The CDR3 DNA is TGTGCCAGCAGCCTACTCCAGGGGTGGGGGGAAAAACTGTTTTTT.

This chain links TRBV25-1 with TRBJ1-6; D is ambiguous. V lost 3 bases and J lost 10, with 22 bases in between. The CDR3 contains 17 residues. In germline, CDR1 is MGHDK, CDR2 SYGVNS. The DNA of the CDR3 is TGTGCCAGCAGTGATTCCTCTCGACCTCTCGGCGGGTCACCCCTCCACTTT. Translated, it gives CASSDSSRPLGGSPLHF.

This clone was detected once. The CDR3 bases are TGTGCCAGCAGTACCTTGGGAGCGGGGGCCCCATCTGGCACAGATACGCAGTATTTT. It encodes CASSTLGAGAPSGTDTQYF. The rearrangement links TRBV27 to TRBJ2-3; 8 bases align to TRBD2. CDR1 and CDR2 from the germline V gene are MNHEY and SMNVEV (reference sequence). The CDR3 totals 19 residues. V lost 5 bases to trimming and J lost 1 base; unmatched junction nucleotides: 17.

The genes are TRBV6-5 and TRBJ1-1, with D maybe TRBD1 (6 bases). CDR1 is MNHEY and CDR2 is SVGAGI in the germline V gene. Trimming stripped 7 bases from V and 3 bases from J, with 18 bases between. The CDR3 is made up of 15 amino acids. In DNA form, the CDR3 reads TGTGCCAGCACCCTCAATGCAGGGGTTGACACTGAAGCTTTCTTT. Translating it yields CASTLNAGVDTEAFF.

This rearrangement joins TRBV9 to TRBJ2-7; 13 nucleotides match TRBD2. With 0 bases clipped from V and 6 bases from J, the junction kept 6 bases outside the gene matches. This CDR3 is built from 16 residues. Germline V gene sequence: CDR1 SGDLS, CDR2 YYNGEE. The CDR3 here is CASSVGGGLAGSEQYF. DNA for the CDR3: TGTGCCAGCAGCGTAGGTGGGGGACTAGCGGGATCCGAGCAGTACTTC.

The J gene is TRBJ1-4, the V gene TRBV4-2, with D possibly TRBD1 on 5 matching bases. The CDR3 is made up of 16 amino acids. V lost 1 base to trimming and J lost 0 bases, with 9 bases between them. CDR1 is LGHNA and CDR2 is YNFKEQ in the germline V gene. CDR3 residues: CASSQGRGSTNEKLFF. For the CDR3, the DNA is TGTGCCAGCAGCCAAGGTCGGGGGTCAACTAATGAAAAACTGTTTTTT.

The chain combines TRBV2 with TRBJ2-7; 7 bases match TRBD1. After removal of 3 bases from V and 3 bases from J, the junction contained 2 bases not matched to a gene. The germline V gene has CDR1 SNHLY and CDR2 FYNNEI. CDR3 length equals 13 residues. This chain's CDR3 is CASSDGTVYEQYF. Here the CDR3 DNA reads TGTGCCAGCAGTGACGGGACAGTCTACGAGCAGTACTTC. Supplemented by reference TRBV2 and TRBJ2-7, the full variable domain reads EPEVTQTPSHQVTQMGQEVILRCVPISNHLYFYWYRQILGQKVEFLVSFYNNEISEKSEIFDDQFSVERPDGSNFTLKIRSTKLEDSAMYFCASSDGTVYEQYFGPGTRLTVT.

The sample holds a few counts of this clone. The chain has TRBV7-2 and TRBJ2-6; D might be TRBD1 (6 bases). The CDR3 has 16 residues. Trimming removed 5 bases at V and 3 bases at J, with 14 bases between. The V gene's germline CDR1 is SGHTA and CDR2 FQGNSA. The CDR3 here is CASSLSYRVGANVLTF. The CDR3 DNA sequence: TGTGCCAGCAGCCTAAGCTACAGGGTTGGGGCCAACGTCCTGACTTTC. Full variable domain (outside the CDR3, taken from reference TRBV7-2 and TRBJ2-6): GAGVSQSPSNKVTEKGKDVELRCDPISGHTALYWYRQSLGQGLEFLIYFQGNSAPDKSGLPSDRFSAERTGGSVSTLTIQRTQQEDSAVYLCASSLSYRVGANVLTFGAGSRLTVL.

This chain links TRBV7-8 with TRBJ1-4; TRBD1 agrees at 9 bases. There are 16 residues in the CDR3. The J segment lost 7 bases and the V segment lost 5 bases, leaving 11 bases of the junction unmatched. In germline, CDR1 is SGHVS, CDR2 FQNEAQ. CDR3 amino acids: CASSPLKAGQGEKLFF. The CDR3 DNA sequence: TGTGCCAGCAGCCCCCTCAAAGCGGGACAGGGTGAAAAACTGTTTTTT.

This clone appeared a few times. The J gene is TRBJ1-4, the V gene TRBV5-6; perhaps TRBD1 as D (5 bases). The V end was cut by 4 bases, the J end by 6 bases, with 16 bases between. The germline V gene has CDR1 SGHDT and CDR2 YYEEEE. The CDR3 has 15 residues. The CDR3 protein is CASSPTGADDEKLFF. The CDR3 region has the DNA TGTGCCAGCAGCCCAACAGGTGCCGACGATGAAAAACTGTTTTTT. Drawing the rest from reference TRBV5-6 and TRBJ1-4, the complete variable domain is DAGVTQSPTHLIKTRGQQVTLRCSPKSGHDTVSWYQQALGQGPQFIFQYYEEEERQRGNFPDRFSGHQFPNYSSELNVNALLLGDSALYLCASSPTGADDEKLFFGSGTQLSVL.